The rows below give T cell receptor beta chains drawn from one sample of a study of cytomegalovirus exposure and HLA in healthy donors. The data were produced by immunoSEQ multiplex PCR, yet TCRdb's version contains in-frame clones alone and is incomplete. Found here are about 50,000 clones, almost 95% of them singletons; the top ten hold over 1.3%. Sequenced sample: PBMCs. The receptors were sampled from a man between 18 and 29 years old in good health and CMV-seronegative. The CDR3 runs from the conserved cysteine through the conserved F or W. Each record gives: V gene, D gene, J gene, CDR3 DNA, CDR3 protein. D genes are given only for firm matches.

V: TRBV28
D: -
J: TRBJ1-2
DNA: TGTGCCAGCAGTTTCCCAACGATCGGCTATGGCTACACCTTC
CDR3: CASSFPTIGYGYTF

V: TRBV18
D: TRBD2
J: TRBJ2-6
DNA: TGTGCCAGCTCACCACCGGGACTAGCGGGAGCTGGGGCCAACGTCCTGACTTTC
CDR3: CASSPPGLAGAGANVLTF

V: TRBV7-9
D: TRBD2
J: TRBJ2-1
DNA: TGTGCCAGCAGCGCCGGGACTAGCTCATTTGTTAACAATGAGCAGTTCTTC
CDR3: CASSAGTSSFVNNEQFF

V: TRBV13
D: -
J: TRBJ2-7
DNA: TGTGCCAGCAGCTTGTACTCTCGTAGCTCCTACGAGCAGTACTTC
CDR3: CASSLYSRSSYEQYF

V: TRBV28
D: TRBD2
J: TRBJ2-5
DNA: TGTGCCAGCAGTTTAATGGGACTAGCGGGACATATGGAGACCCAGTACTTC
CDR3: CASSLMGLAGHMETQYF

V: TRBV9
D: -
J: TRBJ2-3
DNA: TGTGCCAGCAGCCCGGAGGGTAGAAGATATACGCAGTATTTT
CDR3: CASSPEGRRYTQYF

V: TRBV27
D: TRBD1
J: TRBJ2-3
DNA: TGTGCCAGCAGTTTGAGGGGGCATACGCAGTATTTT
CDR3: CASSLRGHTQYF

V: TRBV4-3
D: -
J: TRBJ2-2
DNA: TGCGCCAGCTCCGGACAGTCGAACACCGGGGAGCTGTTTTTT
CDR3: CASSGQSNTGELFF

V: TRBV5-5
D: -
J: TRBJ2-7
DNA: TGTGCCAGCAGCTTGGGGAAATACTACTACGAGCAGTACTTC
CDR3: CASSLGKYYYEQYF

V: TRBV29-1
D: TRBD2
J: TRBJ2-3
DNA: TGCAGCGTCGACAGATCACTAGCGGGAGATGTGTATTTT
CDR3: CSVDRSLAGDVYF

V: TRBV29-1
D: TRBD1
J: TRBJ2-7
DNA: TGCAGCGTATGCCGGGACAGCCAGAGCTCCTACGAGCAGTACTTC
CDR3: CSVCRDSQSSYEQYF

V: TRBV4-3
D: -
J: TRBJ2-2
DNA: TGCGCCAGCAGCGAAGGAGAGGGGGGGCCCGGGGAGCTGTTTTTT
CDR3: CASSEGEGGPGELFF

V: TRBV28
D: -
J: TRBJ1-1
DNA: TGTGCCAGCAGTACCTTCTCGACTGCCATTGAAGCTTTCTTT
CDR3: CASSTFSTAIEAFF

V: TRBV19
D: -
J: TRBJ2-7
DNA: TGTGCCAGTAGTATAGATGTCCAGGCAGTGAACTACGAGCAGTACTTC
CDR3: CASSIDVQAVNYEQYF

V: TRBV19
D: -
J: TRBJ2-3
DNA: TGTGCCAGTAGGTCCGGGTTGGATACGCAGTATTTT
CDR3: CASRSGLDTQYF

V: TRBV9
D: -
J: TRBJ2-2
DNA: TGTGCCAGCAGCGTAGCCGTTTTAGCGGAGAACACCGGGGAGCTGTTTTTT
CDR3: CASSVAVLAENTGELFF

V: TRBV7-9
D: TRBD1
J: TRBJ2-2
DNA: TGTGCCAGCTTGGGCCCGGGACAGGGGTCAACCGGGGAGCTGTTTTTT
CDR3: CASLGPGQGSTGELFF

V: TRBV4-1
D: TRBD2
J: TRBJ2-3
DNA: TGCGCCAGCAGCCAAGGACTAGCGGGAGGAGATACGCAGTATTTT
CDR3: CASSQGLAGGDTQYF

V: TRBV25-1
D: -
J: TRBJ1-2
DNA: TGTGCCAGCAGTGAACCCCAGGCCCGCTATGGCTACACCTTC
CDR3: CASSEPQARYGYTF

V: TRBV7-9
D: TRBD2
J: TRBJ2-5
DNA: TGTGCCACCGGACGACTAGCGGAGAGGCGGGAGACCCAGTACTTC
CDR3: CATGRLAERRETQYF

V: TRBV6-5
D: -
J: TRBJ1-2
DNA: TGTGCCAGCACTAGTACCCCGGCCTATGGCTACACCTTC
CDR3: CASTSTPAYGYTF

V: TRBV4-2
D: -
J: TRBJ2-2
DNA: TGTGCCAGCAGCCAAGATGCGGGACGGGGCCCCGGGGAGCTGTTTTTT
CDR3: CASSQDAGRGPGELFF

V: TRBV6-5
D: -
J: TRBJ2-2
DNA: TGTGCCAGCAGAGAGGGCCGGTTCGGGGAGCTGTTTTTT
CDR3: CASREGRFGELFF

V: TRBV28
D: TRBD1
J: TRBJ2-7
DNA: TGTGCCAGCTACGACAGGGAGTTCCACGAGCAGTACTTC
CDR3: CASYDREFHEQYF

V: TRBV5-1
D: -
J: TRBJ2-5
DNA: TGCGCCAGCAGCTTCTCAAGCTTCGAGACCCAGTACTTC
CDR3: CASSFSSFETQYF

V: TRBV18
D: -
J: TRBJ2-5
DNA: TGTGCCAGCTCACCTCCCGCGGAAGAGACCCAGTACTTC
CDR3: CASSPPAEETQYF

V: TRBV28
D: -
J: TRBJ1-2
DNA: TGTGCCAGCACTCGAGGGATCGCCTATGGCTACACCTTC
CDR3: CASTRGIAYGYTF

V: TRBV11-2
D: -
J: TRBJ1-3
DNA: TGTGCCAGCAGCCGGAGCAACACCATATATTTT
CDR3: CASSRSNTIYF